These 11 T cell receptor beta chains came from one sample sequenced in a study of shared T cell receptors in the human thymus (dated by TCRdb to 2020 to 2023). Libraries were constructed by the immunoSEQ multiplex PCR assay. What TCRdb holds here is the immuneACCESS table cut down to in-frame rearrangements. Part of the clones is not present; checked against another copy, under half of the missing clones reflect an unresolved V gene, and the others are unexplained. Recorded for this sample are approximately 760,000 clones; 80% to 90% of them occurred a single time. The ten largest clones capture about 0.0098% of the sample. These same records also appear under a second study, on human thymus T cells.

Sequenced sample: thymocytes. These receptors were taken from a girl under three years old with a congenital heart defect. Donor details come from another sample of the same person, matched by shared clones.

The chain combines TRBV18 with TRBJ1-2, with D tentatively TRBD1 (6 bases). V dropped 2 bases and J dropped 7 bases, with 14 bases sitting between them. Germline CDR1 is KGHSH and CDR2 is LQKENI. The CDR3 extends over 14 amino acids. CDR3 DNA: TGTGCCAGCTCACCAAGGGGGGGGCCTGGTGGCTACACCTTC. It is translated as CASSPRGGPGGYTF. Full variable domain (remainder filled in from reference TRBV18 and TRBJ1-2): NAGVMQNPRHLVRRRGQEARLRCSPMKGHSHVYWYRQLPEEGLKFMVYLQKENIIDESGMPKERFSAEFPKEGPSILRIQQVVRGDSAAYFCASSPRGGPGGYTFGSGTRLTVV.

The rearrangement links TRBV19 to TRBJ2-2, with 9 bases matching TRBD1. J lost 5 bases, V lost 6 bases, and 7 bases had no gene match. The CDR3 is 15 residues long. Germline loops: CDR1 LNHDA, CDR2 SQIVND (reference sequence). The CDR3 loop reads CASSGPGTGTGELFF. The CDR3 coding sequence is TGTGCCAGTAGCGGTCCCGGGACAGGGACCGGGGAGCTGTTTTTT.

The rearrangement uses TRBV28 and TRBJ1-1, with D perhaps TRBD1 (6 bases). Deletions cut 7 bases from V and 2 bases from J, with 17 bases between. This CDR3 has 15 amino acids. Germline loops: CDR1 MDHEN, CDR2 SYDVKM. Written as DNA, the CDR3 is TGTGCCAGCACCTGGGGAGGGACATCTAACACTGAAGCTTTCTTT. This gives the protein CASTWGGTSNTEAFF.

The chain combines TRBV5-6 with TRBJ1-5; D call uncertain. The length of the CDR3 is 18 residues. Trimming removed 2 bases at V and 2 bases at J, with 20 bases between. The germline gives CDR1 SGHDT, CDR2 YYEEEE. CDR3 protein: CASSFGPLRREGNQPQHF. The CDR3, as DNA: TGTGCCAGCAGCTTTGGCCCGTTGAGGCGGGAAGGCAATCAGCCCCAGCATTTT.

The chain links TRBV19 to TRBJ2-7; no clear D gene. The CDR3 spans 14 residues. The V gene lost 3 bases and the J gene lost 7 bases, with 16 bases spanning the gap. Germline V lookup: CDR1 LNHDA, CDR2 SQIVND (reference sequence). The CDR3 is CASSISPRRSEQYF. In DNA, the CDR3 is TGTGCCAGTAGTATTAGCCCTCGACGGAGTGAGCAGTACTTC.

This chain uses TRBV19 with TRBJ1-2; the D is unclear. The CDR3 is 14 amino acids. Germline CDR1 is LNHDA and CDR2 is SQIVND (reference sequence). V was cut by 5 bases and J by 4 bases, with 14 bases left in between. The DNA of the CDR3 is TGTGCCAGTAGTCCCCAAACAATTGCCTATGGCTACACCTTC. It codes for CASSPQTIAYGYTF.

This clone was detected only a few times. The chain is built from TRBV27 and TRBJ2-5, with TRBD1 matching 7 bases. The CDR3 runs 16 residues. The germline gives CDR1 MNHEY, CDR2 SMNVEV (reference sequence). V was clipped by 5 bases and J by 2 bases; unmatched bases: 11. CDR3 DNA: TGTGCCAGCAGTAATGGGACAGTCGATCGGCAAGAGACCCAGTACTTC. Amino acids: CASSNGTVDRQETQYF.

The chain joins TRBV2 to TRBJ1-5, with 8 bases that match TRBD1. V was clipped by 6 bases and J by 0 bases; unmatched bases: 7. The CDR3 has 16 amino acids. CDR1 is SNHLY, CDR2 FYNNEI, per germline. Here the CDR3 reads CASRPDRGTSNQPQHF. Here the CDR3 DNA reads TGTGCCAGCAGGCCCGACAGGGGCACTAGCAATCAGCCCCAGCATTTT.

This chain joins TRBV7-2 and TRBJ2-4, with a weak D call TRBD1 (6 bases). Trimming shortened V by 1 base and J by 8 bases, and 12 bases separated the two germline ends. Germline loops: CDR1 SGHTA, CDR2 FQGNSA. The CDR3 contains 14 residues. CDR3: CASSLGGGYDIQYF. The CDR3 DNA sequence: TGTGCCAGCAGCTTAGGAGGGGGATATGACATTCAGTACTTC.

CDR3 nucleotides: TGTGCCAGCAGCTTTAGGACAGGTAGTCTGTTAGCTGGGAACACCGGGGAGCTGTTTTTT. As protein: CASSFRTGSLLAGNTGELFF. The V call is TRBV7-3, the J call TRBJ2-2; 7 nucleotides agree with TRBD1. The germline CDR1 and CDR2 sequences are SGHTA and FQGTGA. The CDR3 loop spans 20 amino acids. The V and J ends lost 3 bases and 1 base, in that order; junction bases with no gene match: 17.

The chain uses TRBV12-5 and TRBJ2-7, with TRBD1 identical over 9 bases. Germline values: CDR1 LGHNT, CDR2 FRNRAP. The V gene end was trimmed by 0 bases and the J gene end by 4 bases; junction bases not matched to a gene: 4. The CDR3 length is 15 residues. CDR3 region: CASGLVRDREYEQYF. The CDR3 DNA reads TGTGCTAGTGGTTTGGTAAGGGACAGGGAATACGAGCAGTACTTC.